This is a list of T cell receptor beta chains from one sample in a study of OX40 agonist ivuxolimab in advanced cancers. Method: immunoSEQ multiplex PCR; TCRdb's copy keeps in-frame clones and lacks some. The table has around 21,000 clones, about 82% seen once; the top ten hold 26%. The sequences come from CD4+ or CD8+ T cells sorted from blood, collected in a trial of the OX40 agonist ivuxolimab. The source of these receptors is an adult with an advanced solid tumor such as melanoma, head and neck, liver or kidney cancer. Each CDR3 is given with its conserved first and last residue. D genes are given only for firm matches. The size of a clone is reported for some rows only, either as once, few or many, or as a class for expanded clones.

TRBV7-2	TRBJ1-2	-	-	CASRTLLANYGYTF	TGTGCCAGCAGGACGTTATTAGCTAACTATGGCTACACCTTC
TRBV4-1	TRBJ2-7	TRBD2	-	CASSQVGTSGAYEQYF	TGCGCCAGCAGCCAAGTGGGGACTAGCGGAGCCTACGAGCAGTACTTC
TRBV27	TRBJ2-5	-	few	CASARGNSETQYF	TGTGCCAGCGCGAGGGGAAACTCCGAGACCCAGTACTTC
TRBV6-7	TRBJ2-6	-	-	CASSYSFRGARGANVLTF	TGTGCCAGCAGTTACTCCTTCCGGGGGGCGCGTGGGGCCAACGTCCTGACTTTC
TRBV10-2	TRBJ2-1	-	-	CASSEAANEQFF	TGCGCCAGCAGTGAAGCAGCAAATGAGCAGTTCTTC
TRBV19	TRBJ2-1	TRBD2	-	CASSWGGVYNEQFF	TGTGCCAGTAGTTGGGGAGGGGTTTACAATGAGCAGTTCTTC
TRBV27	TRBJ1-2	-	-	CASSLSTGSGGYTF	TGTGCCAGCAGCCTTTCCACAGGGTCCGGTGGCTACACCTTC
TRBV7-7	TRBJ2-7	-	-	CASSFGGAGDEQYF	TGTGCCAGCAGCTTCGGCGGGGCAGGCGACGAGCAGTACTTC
TRBV27	TRBJ2-7	-	-	CASSGDGAYEQYF	TGTGCCAGCAGTGGGGACGGCGCCTACGAGCAGTACTTC
TRBV6-1	TRBJ2-7	-	-	CASSYEQYF	TGTGCCAGCAGCTACGAGCAGTACTTC
TRBV2	TRBJ1-5	TRBD1	-	CASRTGEGQPQHF	TGTGCCAGCAGGACAGGGGAGGGACAGCCCCAGCATTTT
TRBV5-1	TRBJ2-5	TRBD2	-	CASSLISGGQETQYF	TGCGCCAGCAGCTTGATTAGCGGGGGCCAAGAGACCCAGTACTTC
TRBV30	TRBJ2-7	-	once	CAWNRGGSYEQYF	TGTGCCTGGAATCGCGGCGGGTCCTACGAGCAGTACTTC
TRBV27	TRBJ1-1	-	-	CASYEESGEAFF	TGTGCCAGCTATGAAGAATCTGGTGAAGCTTTCTTT
TRBV30	TRBJ1-5	TRBD1	-	CAWRTGRFGNQPQHF	TGTGCCTGGAGGACAGGGCGCTTCGGCAATCAGCCCCAGCATTTT
TRBV5-1	TRBJ1-2	TRBD1	-	CASSSPGQDVKDGYTF	TGCGCCAGCAGTTCTCCGGGACAGGATGTGAAGGATGGCTACACCTTC
TRBV6-5	TRBJ2-7	TRBD1	-	CASSQGQGFDEQYF	TGTGCCAGCAGCCAGGGACAGGGGTTCGACGAGCAGTACTTC